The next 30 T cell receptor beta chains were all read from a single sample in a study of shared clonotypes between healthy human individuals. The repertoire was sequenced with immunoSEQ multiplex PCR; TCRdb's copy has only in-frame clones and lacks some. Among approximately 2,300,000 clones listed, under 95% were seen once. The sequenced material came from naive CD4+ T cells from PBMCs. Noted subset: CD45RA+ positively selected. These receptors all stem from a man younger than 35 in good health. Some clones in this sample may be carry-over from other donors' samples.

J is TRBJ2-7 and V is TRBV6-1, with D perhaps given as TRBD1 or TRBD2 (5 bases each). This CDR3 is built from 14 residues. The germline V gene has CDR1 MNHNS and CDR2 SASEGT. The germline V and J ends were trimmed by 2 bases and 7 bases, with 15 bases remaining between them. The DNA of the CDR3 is TGTGCCAGCAGTGAAAGGACACCTCGGGAAGAGCAGTACTTC. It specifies CASSERTPREEQYF.

The CDR3 nucleotides are TGCGCCAGCAGCCAAGGATTTCAGGGATATGGCTACACCTTC. Residues: CASSQGFQGYGYTF. The chain couples TRBV4-1 to TRBJ1-2; D perhaps matches TRBD1 (5 bases). The CDR3 contains 14 residues. The germline V gene encodes CDR1 MGHRA and CDR2 YSYEKL. V dropped 1 base and J dropped 5 bases, with 11 bases sitting between them.

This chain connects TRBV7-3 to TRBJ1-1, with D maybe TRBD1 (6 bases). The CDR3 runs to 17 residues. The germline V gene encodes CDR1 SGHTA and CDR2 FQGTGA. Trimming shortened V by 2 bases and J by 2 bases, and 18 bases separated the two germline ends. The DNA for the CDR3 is TGTGCCAGCAGCTTAGCCCTCAGGCAAGGGGGAAACACTGAAGCTTTCTTT. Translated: CASSLALRQGGNTEAFF.

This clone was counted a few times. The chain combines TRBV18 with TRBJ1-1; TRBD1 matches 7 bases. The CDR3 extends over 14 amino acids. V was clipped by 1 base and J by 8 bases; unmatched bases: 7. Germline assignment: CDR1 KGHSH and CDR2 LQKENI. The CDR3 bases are TGTGCCAGCTCACCACAGGGGGCCCTGGTGGAAGCTTTCTTT. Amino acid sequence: CASSPQGALVEAFF.

This CDR3 reads CASSGQVLYGYTF. For the CDR3, the DNA is TGTGCCAGCAGTGGACAGGTACTCTATGGCTACACCTTC. This sequence joins TRBV2 and TRBJ1-2; perhaps TRBD1 as D (6 bases). The CDR3 has 13 amino acids. Trimming left V 4 bases short and J 4 bases short, with 10 bases between. Looked up from germline, CDR1 is SNHLY and CDR2 is FYNNEI.

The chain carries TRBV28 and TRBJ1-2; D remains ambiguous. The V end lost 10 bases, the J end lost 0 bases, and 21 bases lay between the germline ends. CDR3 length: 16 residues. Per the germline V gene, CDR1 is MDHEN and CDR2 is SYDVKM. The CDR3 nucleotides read TGTGCCACCATTCCCCCTCCTGACAAGCCTAACTATGGCTACACCTTC. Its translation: CATIPPPDKPNYGYTF.

The CDR3 DNA reads as TGTGCCTGGAGTGTCGGGAGACAGACGAACACTGAAGCTTTCTTT. Protein product: CAWSVGRQTNTEAFF. The rearrangement links TRBV30 to TRBJ1-1; TRBD1 is a possible D gene (5 bases). From germline, CDR1 is GTSNPN and CDR2 SVGIG (reference sequence). The CDR3 has 15 residues. V was shortened by 0 bases and J by 1 base, with 12 bases between the two germline ends.

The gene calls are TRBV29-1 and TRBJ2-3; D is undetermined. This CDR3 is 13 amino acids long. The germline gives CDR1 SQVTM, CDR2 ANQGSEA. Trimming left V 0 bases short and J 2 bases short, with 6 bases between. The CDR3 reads CSVEDLSTDTQYF. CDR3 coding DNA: TGCAGCGTTGAAGACCTATCCACAGATACGCAGTATTTT.

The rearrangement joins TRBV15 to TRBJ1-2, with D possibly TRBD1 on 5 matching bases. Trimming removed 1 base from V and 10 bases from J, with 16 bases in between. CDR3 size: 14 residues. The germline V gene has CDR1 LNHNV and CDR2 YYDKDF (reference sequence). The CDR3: CATSRGTDRRDYTF. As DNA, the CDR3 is TGTGCCACCAGCAGAGGTACTGACAGACGCGACTACACCTTC.

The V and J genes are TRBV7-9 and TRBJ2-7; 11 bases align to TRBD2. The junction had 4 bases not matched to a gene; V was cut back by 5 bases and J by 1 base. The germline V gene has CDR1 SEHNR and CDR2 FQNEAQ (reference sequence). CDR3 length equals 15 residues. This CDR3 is CASSLTSGRSYEQYF. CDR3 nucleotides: TGTGCCAGCAGCCTAACTAGCGGGAGATCCTACGAGCAGTACTTC.

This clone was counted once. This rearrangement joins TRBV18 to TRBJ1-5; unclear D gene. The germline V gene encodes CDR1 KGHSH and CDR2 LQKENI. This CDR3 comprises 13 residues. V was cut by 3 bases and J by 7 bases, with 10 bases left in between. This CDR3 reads CASSPTSGQPQHF. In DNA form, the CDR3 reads TGTGCCAGCTCACCGACAAGCGGGCAGCCCCAGCATTTT.

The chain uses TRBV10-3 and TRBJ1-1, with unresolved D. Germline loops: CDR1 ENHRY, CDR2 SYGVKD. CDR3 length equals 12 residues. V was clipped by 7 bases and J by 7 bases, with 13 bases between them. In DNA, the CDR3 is TGTGCCATCATGGGATCCGGCATTGAAGCTTTCTTT. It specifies CAIMGSGIEAFF.

The CDR3 sequence: CASSPPAGETQYF. The DNA of the CDR3 is TGTGCCAGCAGTCCGCCGGCGGGGGAGACCCAGTACTTC. The gene calls are TRBV28 and TRBJ2-5; a possible D gene is TRBD2 (6 bases). CDR3 size: 13 residues. Trimming cost V 5 bases and J 5 bases, with 12 bases left between them. CDR1 and CDR2 (germline): MDHEN, SYDVKM. The full variable domain, rest sourced from reference TRBV28 and TRBJ2-5, is DVKVTQSSRYLVKRTGEKVFLECVQDMDHENMFWYRQDPGLGLRLIYFSYDVKMKEKGDIPEGYSVSREKKERFSLILESASTNQTSMYLCASSPPAGETQYFGPGTRLLVL.

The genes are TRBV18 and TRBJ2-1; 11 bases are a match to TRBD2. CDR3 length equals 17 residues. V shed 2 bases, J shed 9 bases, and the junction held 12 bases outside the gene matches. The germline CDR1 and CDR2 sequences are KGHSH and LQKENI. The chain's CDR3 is CASSPSLAGGEVGEQFF. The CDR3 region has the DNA TGTGCCAGCTCACCATCGCTAGCGGGAGGAGAGGTGGGTGAGCAGTTCTTC.

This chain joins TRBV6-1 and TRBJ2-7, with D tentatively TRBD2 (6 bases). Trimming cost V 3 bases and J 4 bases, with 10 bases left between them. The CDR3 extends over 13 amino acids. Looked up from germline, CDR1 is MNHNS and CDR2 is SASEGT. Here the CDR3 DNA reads TGTGCCAGCAGTGAGCGGGATTCTTACGAGCAGTACTTC. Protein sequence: CASSERDSYEQYF.

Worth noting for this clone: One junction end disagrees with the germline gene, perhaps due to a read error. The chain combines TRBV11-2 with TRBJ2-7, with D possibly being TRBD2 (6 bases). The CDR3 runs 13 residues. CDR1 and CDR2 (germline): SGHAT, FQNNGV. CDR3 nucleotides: TGTGCCAGCAGTCGACTAGTTGAGTACGGGCAGTACTTC. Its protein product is CASSRLVEYGQYF.

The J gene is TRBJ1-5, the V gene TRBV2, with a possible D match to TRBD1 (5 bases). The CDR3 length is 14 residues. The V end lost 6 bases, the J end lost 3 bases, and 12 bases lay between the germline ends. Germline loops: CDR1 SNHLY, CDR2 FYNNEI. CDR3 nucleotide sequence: TGTGCCAGCAGACTGGGACGCAACAATCAGCCCCAGCATTTT. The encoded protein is CASRLGRNNQPQHF.

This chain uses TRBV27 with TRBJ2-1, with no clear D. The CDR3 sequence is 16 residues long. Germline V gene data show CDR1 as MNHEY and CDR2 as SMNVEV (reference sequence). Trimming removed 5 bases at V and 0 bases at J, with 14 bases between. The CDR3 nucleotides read TGTGCCAGCAGTCCCCAAAGGTCCCCCTCCTACAATGAGCAGTTCTTC. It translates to CASSPQRSPSYNEQFF.

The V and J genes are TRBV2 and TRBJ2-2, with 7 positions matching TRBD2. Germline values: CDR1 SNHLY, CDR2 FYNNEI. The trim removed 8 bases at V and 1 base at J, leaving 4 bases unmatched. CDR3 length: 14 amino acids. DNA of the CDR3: TGTGCCAGCCAGGGCGGGGGGAACACCGGGGAGCTGTTTTTT. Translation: CASQGGGNTGELFF. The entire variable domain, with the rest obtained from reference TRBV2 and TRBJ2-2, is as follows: EPEVTQTPSHQVTQMGQEVILRCVPISNHLYFYWYRQILGQKVEFLVSFYNNEISEKSEIFDDQFSVERPDGSNFTLKIRSTKLEDSAMYFCASQGGGNTGELFFGEGSRLTVL.

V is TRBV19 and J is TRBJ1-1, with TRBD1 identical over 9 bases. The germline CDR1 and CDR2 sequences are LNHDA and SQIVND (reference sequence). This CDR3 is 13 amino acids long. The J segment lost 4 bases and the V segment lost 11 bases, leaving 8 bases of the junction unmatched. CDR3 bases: TGTGCCGGCGAGGAGGGACAGGGCACTGAAGCTTTCTTT. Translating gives CAGEEGQGTEAFF.

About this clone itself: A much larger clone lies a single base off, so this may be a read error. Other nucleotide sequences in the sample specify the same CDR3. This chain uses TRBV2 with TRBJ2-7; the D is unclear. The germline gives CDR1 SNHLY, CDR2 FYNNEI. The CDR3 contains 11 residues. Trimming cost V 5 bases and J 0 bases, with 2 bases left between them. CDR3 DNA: TGTGCCAGCAGTTCCTCCTACGAGCAGTACTTC. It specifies CASSSSYEQYF.

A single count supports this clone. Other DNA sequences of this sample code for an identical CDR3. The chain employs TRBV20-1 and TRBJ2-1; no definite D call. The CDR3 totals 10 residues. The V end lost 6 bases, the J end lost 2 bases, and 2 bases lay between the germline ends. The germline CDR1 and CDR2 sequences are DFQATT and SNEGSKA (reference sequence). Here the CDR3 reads CSATYNEQFF. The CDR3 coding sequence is TGCAGTGCCACCTACAATGAGCAGTTCTTC.

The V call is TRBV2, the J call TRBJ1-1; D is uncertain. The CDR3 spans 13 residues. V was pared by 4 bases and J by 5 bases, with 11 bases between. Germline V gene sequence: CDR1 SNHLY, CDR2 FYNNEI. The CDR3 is CASSAQFLTEAFF. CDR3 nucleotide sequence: TGTGCCAGCAGTGCCCAGTTTTTGACTGAAGCTTTCTTT.

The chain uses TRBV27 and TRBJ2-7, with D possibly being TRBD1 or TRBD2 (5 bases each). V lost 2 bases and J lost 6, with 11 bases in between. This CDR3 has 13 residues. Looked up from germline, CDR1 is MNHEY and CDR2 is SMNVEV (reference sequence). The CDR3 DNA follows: TGTGCCAGCAGTTTAGGGGAAGGGACCGAGCAGTACTTC. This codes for CASSLGEGTEQYF.

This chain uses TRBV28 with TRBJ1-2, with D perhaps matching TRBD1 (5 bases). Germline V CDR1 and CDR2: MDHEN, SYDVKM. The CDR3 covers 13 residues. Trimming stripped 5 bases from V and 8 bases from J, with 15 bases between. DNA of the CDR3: TGTGCCAGCAGTACACCATCAGGGCGCGGCTACACCTTC. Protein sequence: CASSTPSGRGYTF.

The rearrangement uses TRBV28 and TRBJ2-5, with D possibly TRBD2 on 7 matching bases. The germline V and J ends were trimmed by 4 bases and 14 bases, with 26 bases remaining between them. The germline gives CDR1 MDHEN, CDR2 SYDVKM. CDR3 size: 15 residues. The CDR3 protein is CASSSPQGRSGGLYF. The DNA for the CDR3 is TGTGCCAGCAGTTCTCCCCAGGGCAGGTCGGGGGGCCTTTACTTC. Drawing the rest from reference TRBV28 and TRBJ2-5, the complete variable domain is DVKVTQSSRYLVKRTGEKVFLECVQDMDHENMFWYRQDPGLGLRLIYFSYDVKMKEKGDIPEGYSVSREKKERFSLILESASTNQTSMYLCASSSPQGRSGGLYFGPGTRLLVL.

This CDR3 reads CASSIIRDSNQPQHF. As DNA, the CDR3 is TGTGCCAGTAGTATAATCAGGGATTCCAATCAGCCCCAGCATTTT. The V and J genes are TRBV19 and TRBJ1-5, with D possibly TRBD1 on 5 matching bases. V lost 2 bases, J lost 3 bases, and 11 bases lay in between. Germline V gene sequence: CDR1 LNHDA, CDR2 SQIVND (reference sequence). The CDR3 runs 15 residues.

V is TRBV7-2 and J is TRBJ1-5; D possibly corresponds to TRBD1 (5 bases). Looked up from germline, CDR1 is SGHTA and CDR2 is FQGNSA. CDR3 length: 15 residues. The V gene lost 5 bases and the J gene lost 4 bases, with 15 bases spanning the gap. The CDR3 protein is CASSKAGTANQPQHF. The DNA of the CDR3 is TGTGCCAGCAGCAAAGCCGGGACCGCAAATCAGCCCCAGCATTTT.

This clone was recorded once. In DNA form, the CDR3 reads TGTGCCAGCAGCGGGGACAGGGGGGCTTTGAACACTGAAGCTTTCTTT. Translation: CASSGDRGALNTEAFF. This rearrangement joins TRBV5-8 to TRBJ1-1; TRBD1 matches 11 bases. Germline V gene sequence: CDR1 SGHTS, CDR2 YDEGEE. Trimming removed 4 bases from V and 0 bases from J; junction bases left unmatched: 5. The CDR3 has 16 residues. The variable domain in full, completed from reference TRBV5-8 and TRBJ1-1, reads EAGVTQSPTHLIKTRGQQATLRCSPISGHTSVYWYQQALGLGLQFLLWYDEGEERNRGNFPPRFSGRQFPNYSSELNVNALELEDSALYLCASSGDRGALNTEAFFGQGTRLTVV.

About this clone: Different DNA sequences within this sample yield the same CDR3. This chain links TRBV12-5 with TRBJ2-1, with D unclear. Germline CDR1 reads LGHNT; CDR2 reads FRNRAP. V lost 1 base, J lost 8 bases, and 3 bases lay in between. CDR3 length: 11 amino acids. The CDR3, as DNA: TGTGCTAGTGGTTTGGCAGATGAGCAGTTCTTC. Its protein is CASGLADEQFF.